The 26 T cell receptor beta chains presented below share a single source sample, sequenced in a study of T cells in Graves' hyperthyroidism and ophthalmopathy. TCR beta CDR3 sequences were amplified from RNA transcripts. The HTBI primer set served for first-round RT-PCR of the TCR CDR3. TCRdb re-derived calls from the multiplex PCR reads in MiXCR, one entry per CDR3 protein. The sample has about 350,000 distinct CDR3 sequences, 15% seen once. Sequencing was carried out using blood. The receptors originated from an older woman with Graves' ophthalmopathy.

The genes are TRBV10-2 and TRBJ1-4; 7 bases are shared with TRBD1. The CDR3 consists of 16 residues. V lost 0 bases, J lost 4 bases, and 5 bases stayed unmatched. Germline loops: CDR1 WSHSY, CDR2 SAAADI. The CDR3 spells CASSESGGAGNEKLFF. The CDR3 nucleotides are TGCGCCAGCAGTGAGTCAGGGGGCGCGGGTAATGAAAAACTGTTTTTT.

The sample holds many counts of this clonotype. The chain joins TRBV12-3 or TRBV12-4 to TRBJ2-1; 16 positions agree with TRBD2. This CDR3 is 14 amino acids long. V dropped 4 bases and J dropped 15; count of bases not matched to a gene: 6. CDR3 amino acids: CASSSGLAGGKGFF. The CDR3 coding sequence is TGTGCCAGCAGTTCGGGACTAGCGGGAGGGAAGGGGTTCTTC.

This clonotype was observed at least ten times. V is TRBV12-5 and J is TRBJ2-1; TRBD1 matches at 9 bases. V shed 7 bases and J 6 bases; nucleotides not matched to a gene: 10. Per the germline V gene, CDR1 is LGHNT and CDR2 is FRNRAP. This CDR3 region has 15 residues. CDR3 DNA sequence: TGTGCTAGTGCCTCAGGCGGACAGGGGCGCAATGAGCAGTTCTTC. Translation gives CASASGGQGRNEQFF. The full variable domain, rest sourced from reference TRBV12-5 and TRBJ2-1, is DARVTQTPRHKVTEMGQEVTMRCQPILGHNTVFWYRQTMMQGLELLAYFRNRAPLDDSGMPKDRFSAEMPDATLATLKIQPSEPRDSAVYFCASASGGQGRNEQFFGPGTRLTVL.

In its sample, this clonotype was seen many times. The genes are TRBV11-2 and TRBJ2-3, with a tentative D call TRBD1 (5 bases). Trimming removed 4 bases from V and 8 bases from J, with 13 bases in between. CDR3 size: 13 residues. Germline CDR1 reads SGHAT; CDR2 reads FQNNGV. The DNA for the CDR3 is TGTGCCAGCAGCTATGACAGCCAGGGTACGCAGTATTTT. This codes for CASSYDSQGTQYF.

At least ten counts were recorded for this clonotype. This sequence joins TRBV2 and TRBJ1-2; weak D call: TRBD1 (6 bases). The CDR3 loop spans 15 amino acids. In germline, CDR1 is SNHLY, CDR2 FYNNEI. V was shortened by 6 bases and J by 2 bases, with 16 bases between the two germline ends. The CDR3 DNA reads TGTGCCAGCAGGGAGCAAATAACAGGGAACTATGGCTACACCTTC. The encoded protein is CASREQITGNYGYTF.

The genes are TRBV20-1 and TRBJ2-7; a possible D gene is TRBD2 (7 bases). Germline V lookup: CDR1 DFQATT, CDR2 SNEGSKA (reference sequence). The CDR3 length is 14 residues. The ends were cut back, 1 base at V and 5 bases at J, with 15 bases in the middle. As DNA, the CDR3 is TGCAGTGCTAGAGGGGGGGGCGGTTCCAACGAGCAGTACTTC. This gives the protein CSARGGGGSNEQYF.

Of note for this clonotype: This may be a read error: a much more frequent sequence differs by one nucleotide. The CDR3 reads CASSPLGRGNGQFF. The CDR3 coding sequence is TGTGCCAGCAGCCCCCTGGGGAGGGGCAATGGGCAGTTCTTC. V and J are TRBV14 and TRBJ2-1, with 7 bases aligning to TRBD2. CDR3 size: 14 residues. Germline V lookup: CDR1 SGHDN, CDR2 FVKESK.

The V gene is TRBV19, the J gene TRBJ2-3; D possibly corresponds to TRBD2 (5 bases). Germline V gene data show CDR1 as LNHDA and CDR2 as SQIVND (reference sequence). This CDR3 region has 14 residues. The V and J ends lost 4 bases and 2 bases respectively, with 10 bases between them. Here the CDR3 reads CASSTAGHTDTQYF. For the CDR3, the DNA is TGTGCCAGTAGTACCGCGGGTCACACAGATACGCAGTATTTT.

The table lists this clonotype with many counts. This chain links TRBV12-3 or TRBV12-4 with TRBJ1-1; 7 bases map to TRBD1. The CDR3 has 14 residues. V shed 1 base, J shed 6 bases, and the junction held 5 bases outside the gene matches. CDR3 protein: CASSLGDSVAEAFF. In DNA, the CDR3 is TGTGCCAGCAGTTTAGGGGACAGCGTTGCTGAAGCTTTCTTT.

Turning to this clonotype: A much bigger clone sits one base away, suggesting this may be a read error. The chain has TRBV7-9 and TRBJ2-3; perhaps D is TRBD1 or TRBD2 (5 bases each). CDR1 SEHNR and CDR2 FQNEAQ come from the germline V gene (reference sequence). The CDR3 length is 14 residues. This chain's CDR3 is CASSFTSDTGTQYF. The CDR3 bases are TGTGCCAGCAGCTTTACTAGTGACACAGGTACGCAGTATTTT.

The sample holds a few counts of this clonotype. V usage is TRBV29-1 and J usage is TRBJ2-5, with TRBD1 matching 8 bases. The CDR3 consists of 12 residues. Germline V gene data show CDR1 as SQVTM and CDR2 as ANQGSEA. The V gene end was trimmed by 6 bases and the J gene end by 5 bases; junction bases not matched to a gene: 5. The CDR3 coding sequence is TGCAGCGTAGGACAGGGTTCCGAGACCCAGTACTTC. As protein: CSVGQGSETQYF.

This clonotype has ten or more counts. The junction differs from germline at one of its ends, possibly a read error. This sequence joins TRBV24-1 and TRBJ1-1; D remains unclear. The CDR3 consists of 13 residues. The germline CDR1 and CDR2 sequences are KGHDR and SFDVKD. The CDR3 loop reads CATSALGGTEAFF. In DNA form, the CDR3 reads TGTGCCACCAGTGCTTTGGGTGGGACTGAAGCTTTCTTT.

The rearrangement uses TRBV5-1 and TRBJ1-2; D unresolved. The V end lost 1 base, the J end lost 8 bases, and 12 bases lay between the germline ends. In germline, CDR1 is SGHRS, CDR2 YFSETQ. CDR3 length: 13 amino acids. CDR3 in amino acids: CASSLFREGGYTF. The CDR3, as DNA: TGCGCCAGCAGCTTGTTCCGGGAGGGAGGCTACACCTTC.

This clonotype has a handful of counts. This chain uses TRBV24-1 with TRBJ2-3; tentatively, D is TRBD2 (5 bases). The CDR3 covers 16 residues. CDR1 is KGHDR and CDR2 is SFDVKD in the germline V gene. V lost 2 bases to trimming and J lost 6 bases, with 17 bases between them. Written as DNA, the CDR3 is TGTGCCACCAGTGATTCGGACTCGTTGGTCGTGGATACGCAGTATTTT. Translating gives CATSDSDSLVVDTQYF.

This clonotype has a handful of counts. J is TRBJ2-1 and V is TRBV6-5, with unresolved D. The length of the CDR3 is 12 residues. V was cut by 1 base and J by 9 bases, with 7 bases left in between. Germline V gives CDR1 MNHEY, CDR2 SVGAGI. The CDR3 nucleotides read TGTGCCAGCAGTTACTTAGGTAGTGAGCAGTTCTTC. Translating it yields CASSYLGSEQFF.

A few counts support this clonotype. The chain employs TRBV24-1 and TRBJ2-1; 10 nucleotides align to TRBD1. Germline CDR1 KGHDR, CDR2 SFDVKD. V dropped 4 bases and J dropped 2; count of bases not matched to a gene: 4. The length of the CDR3 is 16 residues. CDR3 DNA: TGTGCCACCAGTGACAAGGACAGGGGGACCTACAATGAGCAGTTCTTC. Protein: CATSDKDRGTYNEQFF.

This clonotype was found a few times. A much larger clone lies a single base off, so this may be a read error. The gene calls are TRBV28 and TRBJ1-4; 10 bases fit TRBD1. CDR1 is MDHEN and CDR2 is SYDVKM in the germline V gene. CDR3 length: 15 amino acids. The CDR3 nucleotides are TGTACCAGCAGTCCAGGACAGGGGGGGAATGAAAAACTGTTTTTT. Its translation: CTSSPGQGGNEKLFF.

The chain carries TRBV20-1 and TRBJ2-7, with D possibly TRBD2 on 6 matching bases. The germline CDR1 and CDR2 sequences are DFQATT and SNEGSKA (reference sequence). The V and J ends lost 4 bases and 2 bases respectively, with 9 bases between them. This CDR3 has 12 residues. This chain's CDR3 is CSAKLATYEQYF. The DNA of the CDR3 is TGCAGTGCTAAACTAGCCACCTACGAGCAGTACTTC.

This clonotype appeared many times. The chain carries TRBV28 and TRBJ2-7, with D uncertain. With 5 bases removed from V and 3 bases from J, the gap between germline ends came to 5 bases. The CDR3 length is 11 residues. From germline, CDR1 is MDHEN and CDR2 SYDVKM. In DNA, the CDR3 is TGTGCCAGCAGTGTATACTACGAGCAGTACTTC. This sequence encodes CASSVYYEQYF.

The rearrangement joins TRBV7-9 to TRBJ2-7; 7 bases are shared with TRBD1. The CDR3 is 16 amino acids. Germline values: CDR1 SEHNR, CDR2 FQNEAQ (reference sequence). J gave up 1 base and V 5 bases, and 11 bases lay outside the gene matches. The CDR3 region is CASSPTGQAQSYEQYF. The CDR3 bases are TGTGCCAGCAGCCCCACAGGACAGGCACAATCCTACGAGCAGTACTTC. Filled out from reference TRBV7-9 and TRBJ2-7, the complete variable domain reads DTGVSQNPRHKITKRGQNVTFRCDPISEHNRLYWYRQTLGQGPEFLTYFQNEAQLEKSRLLSDRFSAERPKGSFSTLEIQRTEQGDSAMYLCASSPTGQAQSYEQYFGPGTRLTVT.

The chain has TRBV10-3 and TRBJ2-3; D call uncertain. The CDR3 loop spans 15 amino acids. Deletions cut 11 bases from V and 0 bases from J, with 18 bases between. Germline V gene data show CDR1 as ENHRY and CDR2 as SYGVKD. CDR3 amino acids: CAGAHMETSTDTQYF. For the CDR3, the DNA is TGTGCCGGAGCACACATGGAAACTAGCACAGATACGCAGTATTTT.

V gene TRBV29-1 combines with J gene TRBJ1-1; no definite D call. This CDR3 has 12 residues. V dropped 7 bases and J dropped 4 bases, with 13 bases sitting between them. CDR1 is SQVTM and CDR2 is ANQGSEA in the germline V gene. In DNA form, the CDR3 reads TGCAGCGCCCGCCTGACTGTCACTGAAGCTTTCTTT. It codes for CSARLTVTEAFF.

Of note for this clonotype: A read error may account for a junction end that differs from germline. The chain has TRBV28 and TRBJ1-2; no clear D. CDR3 length equals 13 residues. Looked up from germline, CDR1 is MDHEN and CDR2 is SYDVKM. This CDR3 is CASSLDGNYGCTF. CDR3 DNA sequence: TGTGCCAGCAGTTTGGACGGCAACTATGGCTGCACCTTC.

This clonotype appeared a few times. The CDR3 region is CASGPTSGGYYEQYF. Here the CDR3 DNA reads TGCGCCAGCGGGCCCACTAGCGGGGGATACTACGAGCAGTACTTC. The chain couples TRBV4-1 to TRBJ2-7, with 11 positions matching TRBD2. J gave up 3 bases and V 8 bases, and 9 bases lay outside the gene matches. Germline CDR1 is MGHRA and CDR2 is YSYEKL. The CDR3 has 15 residues.

The gene calls are TRBV7-9 and TRBJ2-5; no definite D call. V was trimmed by 2 bases and J by 2 bases, leaving 6 bases between them. Germline CDR1 is SEHNR and CDR2 is FQNEAQ (reference sequence). The length of the CDR3 is 13 residues. CDR3 DNA: TGTGCCAGCAGCTTAACTCGGCAAGAGACCCAGTACTTC. This gives the protein CASSLTRQETQYF.

The chain carries TRBV27 and TRBJ2-3; D call uncertain. The CDR3 contains 13 residues. V shed 6 bases and J shed 2 bases, with 9 bases lying between them. Germline-derived CDR1 and CDR2 are MNHEY and SMNVEV (reference sequence). CDR3 region: CASRYPLTDTQYF. The CDR3 nucleotides read TGTGCCAGCAGGTACCCCCTCACAGATACGCAGTATTTT.